A selection of T cell receptor beta chains follows, all from one sample in a study of blood T cell repertoires in COVID-19. The table came from immunoSEQ multiplex PCR; TCRdb's copy has only in-frame clones and leaves some out. The sample holds roughly 250,000 clones, 70% to 90% seen once. Specimen: peripheral blood. The receptors come from a woman aged 25 to 39 with COVID-19, enrolled during active disease. CDR3s include the opening cysteine and the closing phenylalanine or tryptophan. A D gene is named only where the DNA matches it firmly. Clone size appears in some rows only: once, few, many, or a class for an expanded clone.

abundance: .; d_gene: .; j_gene: TRBJ1-1; v_gene: TRBV10-1; CDR3aa: CASSEKASTEAFF; CDR3nt: TGCGCCAGCAGTGAGAAGGCTAGCACTGAAGCTTTCTTT
abundance: .; d_gene: .; j_gene: TRBJ1-6; v_gene: TRBV28; CDR3aa: CASSPDSRSPLHF; CDR3nt: TGTGCCAGCAGTCCGGACAGTCGGTCACCCCTCCACTTT
abundance: many; d_gene: TRBD1; j_gene: TRBJ1-6; v_gene: TRBV28; CDR3aa: CASRWGQGGNSPLHF; CDR3nt: TGTGCCAGCAGATGGGGACAGGGGGGGAATTCACCCCTCCACTTT
abundance: .; d_gene: .; j_gene: TRBJ2-7; v_gene: TRBV3-1/TRBV3-2; CDR3aa: CASSQDRGGAYEQYF; CDR3nt: TGTGCCAGCAGCCAAGATAGGGGGGGGGCCTACGAGCAGTACTTC
abundance: .; d_gene: .; j_gene: TRBJ1-5; v_gene: TRBV4-1; CDR3aa: CASSPRQTENNQPQHF; CDR3nt: TGCGCCAGCAGCCCAAGACAGACTGAAAACAATCAGCCCCAGCATTTT
abundance: .; d_gene: TRBD2; j_gene: TRBJ2-2; v_gene: TRBV7-2; CDR3aa: CASSVLAGGPVGELFF; CDR3nt: TGTGCCAGCAGCGTACTAGCGGGGGGGCCGGTCGGGGAGCTGTTTTTT
abundance: .; d_gene: TRBD1; j_gene: TRBJ2-1; v_gene: TRBV7-2; CDR3aa: CASSKDRGYGEQFF; CDR3nt: TGTGCCAGCAGCAAAGACAGGGGCTACGGTGAGCAGTTCTTC
abundance: few; d_gene: TRBD1; j_gene: TRBJ1-1; v_gene: TRBV19; CDR3aa: CASKGTGDTEAFF; CDR3nt: TGTGCCAGTAAGGGGACAGGGGACACTGAAGCTTTCTTT
abundance: .; d_gene: TRBD2; j_gene: TRBJ2-1; v_gene: TRBV13; CDR3aa: CASSLGAGGRYEQFF; CDR3nt: TGTGCCAGCAGCTTAGGAGCGGGGGGTAGGTATGAGCAGTTCTTC
abundance: many; d_gene: .; j_gene: TRBJ1-6; v_gene: TRBV7-9; CDR3aa: CAGQGIYDNSPLHF; CDR3nt: TGTGCCGGTCAGGGAATTTACGATAATTCACCCCTCCACTTT
abundance: once; d_gene: .; j_gene: TRBJ2-1; v_gene: TRBV10-1; CDR3aa: CASSGTGYNEQFF; CDR3nt: TGCGCCAGCAGTGGTACAGGGTACAATGAGCAGTTCTTC
abundance: .; d_gene: TRBD1; j_gene: TRBJ1-2; v_gene: TRBV2; CDR3aa: CARERGKDRFIAFTF; CDR3nt: TGTGCCAGGGAGCGAGGAAAGGACAGGTTCATCGCCTTTACCTTC
abundance: .; d_gene: .; j_gene: TRBJ1-5; v_gene: TRBV6-6; CDR3aa: CASSRGQQLYSNQPQHF; CDR3nt: TGTGCCAGCAGCCGAGGACAGCAACTTTATAGCAATCAGCCCCAGCATTTT
abundance: .; d_gene: .; j_gene: TRBJ1-3; v_gene: TRBV11-2; CDR3aa: CASSLYGNTIYF; CDR3nt: TGTGCCAGCAGCTTATATGGAAACACCATATATTTT
abundance: .; d_gene: .; j_gene: TRBJ2-1; v_gene: TRBV21-1; CDR3aa: CASSAGTSGGGNEQFF; CDR3nt: TGTGCCAGCAGCGCCGGGACTAGCGGGGGGGGCAATGAGCAGTTCTTC
abundance: once; d_gene: TRBD1; j_gene: TRBJ2-5; v_gene: TRBV14; CDR3aa: CASSYGLGQGALETQYF; CDR3nt: TGTGCCAGCAGCTATGGGTTGGGACAGGGGGCCTTGGAGACCCAGTACTTC
abundance: .; d_gene: TRBD2; j_gene: TRBJ2-3; v_gene: TRBV6-5; CDR3aa: CASNLAGGRDTQYF; CDR3nt: TGTGCCAGCAATCTAGCGGGGGGGAGGGATACGCAGTATTTT
abundance: .; d_gene: .; j_gene: TRBJ2-7; v_gene: TRBV7-8; CDR3aa: CASSLRTGGYEQYF; CDR3nt: TGTGCCAGCAGCCTCAGAACCGGCGGCTACGAGCAGTACTTC
abundance: .; d_gene: TRBD1; j_gene: TRBJ1-6; v_gene: TRBV12-3/TRBV12-4; CDR3aa: CASSSGGYSPLHF; CDR3nt: TGTGCCAGCAGTTCAGGGGGGTATTCACCCCTCCACTTT
abundance: .; d_gene: .; j_gene: TRBJ2-3; v_gene: TRBV27; CDR3aa: CASSPQGDTQYF; CDR3nt: TGTGCCAGCAGTCCCCAGGGAGATACGCAGTATTTT
abundance: .; d_gene: .; j_gene: TRBJ1-2; v_gene: TRBV7-9; CDR3aa: CASSSGVPYGYTF; CDR3nt: TGTGCCAGCAGCTCGGGGGTTCCCTATGGCTACACCTTC
abundance: .; d_gene: .; j_gene: TRBJ1-6; v_gene: TRBV10-2; CDR3aa: CASRVGAGAYNSPLHF; CDR3nt: TGCGCCAGCAGGGTGGGGGCAGGAGCCTATAATTCACCCCTCCACTTT
abundance: .; d_gene: .; j_gene: TRBJ1-2; v_gene: TRBV7-8; CDR3aa: CASSLGGKARAYGYTF; CDR3nt: TGTGCCAGCAGCTTAGGCGGGAAGGCCCGGGCCTATGGCTACACCTTC
abundance: .; d_gene: TRBD1; j_gene: TRBJ2-7; v_gene: TRBV28; CDR3aa: CASSTPGQSSYEQYF; CDR3nt: TGTGCCAGCAGTACGCCGGGACAGAGCTCCTACGAGCAGTACTTC
abundance: few; d_gene: .; j_gene: TRBJ1-2; v_gene: TRBV2; CDR3aa: CASKYSGLGYTF; CDR3nt: TGTGCCAGCAAATACAGTGGGCTTGGCTACACCTTC
abundance: .; d_gene: .; j_gene: TRBJ2-7; v_gene: TRBV3-1/TRBV3-2; CDR3aa: CASSQEARHYEQYF; CDR3nt: TGTGCCAGCAGCCAAGAGGCGCGGCACTACGAGCAGTACTTC
abundance: .; d_gene: TRBD2; j_gene: TRBJ2-3; v_gene: TRBV7-8; CDR3aa: CASSLYWSGTSVTDTQYF; CDR3nt: TGTGCCAGCAGCTTATATTGGTCCGGGACTAGCGTGACAGATACGCAGTATTTT
abundance: .; d_gene: .; j_gene: TRBJ2-1; v_gene: TRBV10-3; CDR3aa: CAISESSYNEQFF; CDR3nt: TGTGCCATCAGTGAGTCGAGCTACAATGAGCAGTTCTTC
abundance: .; d_gene: .; j_gene: TRBJ2-3; v_gene: TRBV9; CDR3aa: CASSVLTTTSTDTQYF; CDR3nt: TGTGCCAGCAGCGTCCTGACAACAACTAGCACAGATACGCAGTATTTT
abundance: .; d_gene: TRBD1; j_gene: TRBJ1-3; v_gene: TRBV3-1/TRBV3-2; CDR3aa: CASSQVTGGISGNTIYF; CDR3nt: TGTGCCAGCAGCCAAGTAACAGGGGGTATCTCTGGAAACACCATATATTTT
abundance: .; d_gene: TRBD1; j_gene: TRBJ1-2; v_gene: TRBV5-4; CDR3aa: CASSLRTGQGYTF; CDR3nt: TGTGCCAGCAGCTTAAGGACAGGGCAAGGCTACACCTTC
abundance: .; d_gene: TRBD1; j_gene: TRBJ1-3; v_gene: TRBV2; CDR3aa: CASRRQGSAGNTIYF; CDR3nt: TGTGCCAGCAGAAGACAGGGGTCCGCTGGAAACACCATATATTTT
abundance: .; d_gene: .; j_gene: TRBJ1-4; v_gene: TRBV2; CDR3aa: CASGRGGEELFF; CDR3nt: TGTGCCTCCGGTAGAGGGGGTGAGGAACTGTTTTTT
abundance: once; d_gene: .; j_gene: TRBJ2-7; v_gene: TRBV27; CDR3aa: CASSLRGMGYEQYF; CDR3nt: TGTGCCAGCAGTTTAAGGGGTATGGGTTACGAGCAGTACTTC
abundance: few; d_gene: .; j_gene: TRBJ1-6; v_gene: TRBV19; CDR3aa: CASIADSASYNSPLHF; CDR3nt: TGTGCCAGTATTGCGGACAGCGCCTCCTATAATTCACCCCTCCACTTT
abundance: .; d_gene: TRBD1; j_gene: TRBJ1-1; v_gene: TRBV3-1/TRBV3-2; CDR3aa: CASSRRDSEAFF; CDR3nt: TGTGCCAGCAGCCGCCGGGACAGCGAAGCTTTCTTT
abundance: .; d_gene: .; j_gene: TRBJ1-2; v_gene: TRBV2; CDR3aa: CASSAGINYGYTF; CDR3nt: TGTGCCAGCAGTGCCGGGATAAACTATGGCTACACCTTC
abundance: .; d_gene: TRBD1; j_gene: TRBJ1-2; v_gene: TRBV27; CDR3aa: CASSYGTGGGYTF; CDR3nt: TGTGCCAGCAGTTACGGGACAGGGGGTGGCTACACCTTC
abundance: .; d_gene: TRBD1; j_gene: TRBJ1-5; v_gene: TRBV5-4; CDR3aa: CASSDGQGGNQPQHF; CDR3nt: TGTGCCAGCAGCGATGGACAGGGCGGCAATCAGCCCCAGCATTTT
abundance: .; d_gene: TRBD2; j_gene: TRBJ2-3; v_gene: TRBV11-3; CDR3aa: CASSFYGGDTDTQYF; CDR3nt: TGTGCCAGCAGCTTTTACGGGGGGGACACAGATACGCAGTATTTT
abundance: .; d_gene: TRBD2; j_gene: TRBJ2-5; v_gene: TRBV5-1; CDR3aa: CASSYGGVQETQYF; CDR3nt: TGCGCCAGCAGCTACGGGGGGGTTCAAGAGACCCAGTACTTC
abundance: .; d_gene: TRBD1; j_gene: TRBJ1-1; v_gene: TRBV5-1; CDR3aa: CASSPGGQGETEAFF; CDR3nt: TGCGCCAGCAGCCCTGGAGGACAGGGGGAAACTGAAGCTTTCTTT
abundance: .; d_gene: .; j_gene: TRBJ2-3; v_gene: TRBV19; CDR3aa: CASSIPGADTQYF; CDR3nt: TGTGCCAGTAGTATACCGGGGGCAGATACGCAGTATTTT
abundance: .; d_gene: .; j_gene: TRBJ1-1; v_gene: TRBV7-2; CDR3aa: CASSLGQLNTEAFF; CDR3nt: TGTGCCAGCAGCTTAGGACAGCTAAACACTGAAGCTTTCTTT
abundance: .; d_gene: .; j_gene: TRBJ1-1; v_gene: TRBV3-1/TRBV3-2; CDR3aa: CASSQVVGQAFF; CDR3nt: TGTGCCAGCAGCCAAGTGGTTGGGCAAGCTTTCTTT
abundance: .; d_gene: TRBD1; j_gene: TRBJ2-1; v_gene: TRBV9; CDR3aa: CASSVMGTGAYNEQFF; CDR3nt: TGTGCCAGCAGCGTAATGGGGACAGGGGCCTACAATGAGCAGTTCTTC
abundance: .; d_gene: TRBD1; j_gene: TRBJ2-3; v_gene: TRBV10-1; CDR3aa: CASRATGADTQYF; CDR3nt: TGCGCCAGCAGAGCTACAGGGGCAGATACGCAGTATTTT
abundance: .; d_gene: .; j_gene: TRBJ2-1; v_gene: TRBV11-2; CDR3aa: CASSTIGGRLHNEQFF; CDR3nt: TGTGCCAGCAGCACCATAGGGGGACGATTACACAATGAGCAGTTCTTC
abundance: once; d_gene: TRBD1; j_gene: TRBJ2-2; v_gene: TRBV3-1/TRBV3-2; CDR3aa: CASSLRPGQGDTGELFF; CDR3nt: TGTGCCAGCAGCCTACGCCCGGGACAGGGGGATACCGGGGAGCTGTTTTTT
abundance: few; d_gene: TRBD1; j_gene: TRBJ1-5; v_gene: TRBV19; CDR3aa: CASSEGQGVVGNQPQHF; CDR3nt: TGTGCCAGTAGTGAGGGACAGGGGGTGGTAGGCAATCAGCCCCAGCATTTT